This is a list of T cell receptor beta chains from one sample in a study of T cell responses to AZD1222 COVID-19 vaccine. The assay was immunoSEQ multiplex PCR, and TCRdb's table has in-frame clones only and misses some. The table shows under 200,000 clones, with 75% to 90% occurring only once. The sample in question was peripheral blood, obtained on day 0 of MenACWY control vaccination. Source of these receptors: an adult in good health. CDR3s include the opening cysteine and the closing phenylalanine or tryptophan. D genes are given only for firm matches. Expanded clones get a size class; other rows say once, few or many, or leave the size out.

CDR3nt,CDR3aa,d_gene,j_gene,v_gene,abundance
TGTGCCATCAGTGAGAGACAGCTCACCGGGGAGCTGTTTTTT,CAISERQLTGELFF,NA,TRBJ2-2,TRBV10-3,NA
TGTGCCAGCAGTTTCCAGGGTGGAGAAAAACTGTTTTTT,CASSFQGGEKLFF,NA,TRBJ1-4,TRBV27,NA
TGTGCCAGCAGCCAAGGGTTGAAAAACGAGCAGTACTTC,CASSQGLKNEQYF,NA,TRBJ2-7,TRBV3-1/TRBV3-2,NA
TGTGCCAGCAGCTCTCGGGACAGGGCCTACGAGCAGTACTTC,CASSSRDRAYEQYF,TRBD1,TRBJ2-7,TRBV9,once
TGTGCCAGCGGATCGGACAGAGCCTACGAGCAGTACTTC,CASGSDRAYEQYF,NA,TRBJ2-7,TRBV7-2,NA
TGTGCCACCAGTGCCCCCTGGTCCGGGGAGCTGTTTTTT,CATSAPWSGELFF,NA,TRBJ2-2,TRBV24-1,NA
TGTGCCAGCAGCCGAGACAGCAACTATGGCTACACCTTC,CASSRDSNYGYTF,NA,TRBJ1-2,TRBV6-5,NA
TGTGCCAGCAGTTACGCGGCAGGGTCGGACACTGAAGCTTTCTTT,CASSYAAGSDTEAFF,NA,TRBJ1-1,TRBV6-5,NA
TGTGCCAGCACCCCTGGGGGGGGAGGTTTTGGCATTCAGTACTTC,CASTPGGGGFGIQYF,TRBD2,TRBJ2-4,TRBV28,NA
TGTGCCGCAGGACCGCCAGCACTGAGCACAGATACGCAGTATTTT,CAAGPPALSTDTQYF,NA,TRBJ2-3,TRBV10-3,NA
TGCAGCGTTCTCTTGGCGGGAGCGAACACTGAAGCTTTCTTT,CSVLLAGANTEAFF,NA,TRBJ1-1,TRBV29-1,NA
TGTGCCAGCAGTAAGCTAGCGGGGGGGCGAAATGAGCAGTTCTTC,CASSKLAGGRNEQFF,TRBD2,TRBJ2-1,TRBV28,NA
TGTGCCAGCAGCCAATATGGCTCTGTGGGTGGGGAGCTGTTTTTT,CASSQYGSVGGELFF,NA,TRBJ2-2,TRBV3-1/TRBV3-2,NA
TGTGCCAGCCCCCCGAGCGGGAGCCGTACCTACGAGCAGTACTTC,CASPPSGSRTYEQYF,TRBD2,TRBJ2-7,TRBV28,few
TGTGCCAGCAGTTACCAGGCGGGGGGCCTGGACGAGCAGTACTTC,CASSYQAGGLDEQYF,TRBD2,TRBJ2-7,TRBV2,NA
TGTGCCAGCAGTTTCCAGGGGGACCGACCACAAGAGACCCAGTACTTC,CASSFQGDRPQETQYF,TRBD1,TRBJ2-5,TRBV27,NA
TGTGCCACCCAAGGGGACCTAGGTGGTGAAGCTTTCTTT,CATQGDLGGEAFF,NA,TRBJ1-1,TRBV18,NA
TGTGCCAGCAGCCGTAGTGATGGCTACACCTTC,CASSRSDGYTF,NA,TRBJ1-2,TRBV12-3/TRBV12-4,NA
TGTGCCAGCAGTTACTCGTGGCGGGGGGCAAATGAGCAGTACTTC,CASSYSWRGANEQYF,TRBD2,TRBJ2-7,TRBV6-5,NA
TGTGCCAGCAGCCGAGGGGACAGGGGGCTCAGCTCCTACGAGCAGTACTTC,CASSRGDRGLSSYEQYF,TRBD1,TRBJ2-7,TRBV4-2,NA
TGCGCCAGCAGCTTGGATACGAACACTGAAGCTTTCTTT,CASSLDTNTEAFF,NA,TRBJ1-1,TRBV5-1,NA
TGTGCCAGCAGCCCTTCCGCGGGGGCTGGTAGCTCCTACGAGCAGTACTTC,CASSPSAGAGSSYEQYF,NA,TRBJ2-7,TRBV11-2,NA
TGTGCCAGCAGTCCCGACGGCTACGAGCAGTACTTC,CASSPDGYEQYF,NA,TRBJ2-7,TRBV6-6,NA
TGTGCCATCAGTGAGGACAGGTCGACCACTGAAGCTTTCTTT,CAISEDRSTTEAFF,NA,TRBJ1-1,TRBV10-3,NA
TGTGCCAGCAGTCCGACAGGGTCTGTCGGCTACACCTTC,CASSPTGSVGYTF,TRBD1,TRBJ1-2,TRBV12-3/TRBV12-4,NA
TGTGCCAGCAGTTTGGAGGGGGAATCCTACGAGCAGTACTTC,CASSLEGESYEQYF,NA,TRBJ2-7,TRBV6-6,NA
TGTGCCAGCAGTCGACTAGCGGGAGCAAGCACAGATACGCAGTATTTT,CASSRLAGASTDTQYF,TRBD2,TRBJ2-3,TRBV6-6,NA
TGTGCCAGCAGTGAAATGCGCTATTACGAGCAGTACTTC,CASSEMRYYEQYF,NA,TRBJ2-7,TRBV6-1,NA
TGTGCCAGCAGTTACTCGTCTATCCAAGAGACCCAGTACTTC,CASSYSSIQETQYF,NA,TRBJ2-5,TRBV6-5,NA
TGTGCCAGTAGTATGGGACAGAGTCTCAATCAGCCCCAGCATTTT,CASSMGQSLNQPQHF,TRBD1,TRBJ1-5,TRBV19,NA
TGCGCCAGCACCTCAGTACCCTCTGGGGCCAACGTCCTGACTTTC,CASTSVPSGANVLTF,NA,TRBJ2-6,TRBV5-1,NA
TGCGCCAGCAGCTTGAAGACGAGCGGCGAGCAGTACTTC,CASSLKTSGEQYF,NA,TRBJ2-7,TRBV5-1,NA
TGTGCCAGCAGCCAAGCAGCGGGAGTTTTCGAGCAGTACTTC,CASSQAAGVFEQYF,TRBD2,TRBJ2-7,TRBV14,NA
TGTGCCAGCAGTTCGGGGACATTCTACGAGCAGTACTTC,CASSSGTFYEQYF,NA,TRBJ2-7,TRBV6-5,NA
TGCAGCGTCCGGAGCGGGAATTCCTACGAGCAGTACTTC,CSVRSGNSYEQYF,TRBD2,TRBJ2-7,TRBV29-1,NA
TGTGCCAGCAGCGTGACTAGCGGGGGGTTCAATGAGCAGTTCTTC,CASSVTSGGFNEQFF,TRBD2,TRBJ2-1,TRBV7-2,NA
TGTGCCAGCAGACATGGGACAGGATCGCAAGAGACCCAGTACTTC,CASRHGTGSQETQYF,TRBD1,TRBJ2-5,TRBV27,NA
TGTGCCAGCAGCTTAAACCCGGAATTTCTCTCCTCTGGGGCCAACGTCCTGACTTTC,CASSLNPEFLSSGANVLTF,NA,TRBJ2-6,TRBV7-2,NA
TGTGCCACCAGTGATCCCTTGGGAGGAGGGGCAGATACGCAGTATTTT,CATSDPLGGGADTQYF,NA,TRBJ2-3,TRBV24-1,once
TGTGCCAGCGGGTACAGGGGGGTCTACAATGAGCAGTTCTTC,CASGYRGVYNEQFF,TRBD1,TRBJ2-1,TRBV6-5,NA
TGTGCCAGCAGCTCGGAGAGTGGGCTAGCGGAAGGGGATACGCAGTATTTT,CASSSESGLAEGDTQYF,TRBD2,TRBJ2-3,TRBV7-9,NA
TGTGCCAGCAGACAGGGACAGAACTACGAGCAGTACTTC,CASRQGQNYEQYF,TRBD1,TRBJ2-7,TRBV7-9,NA
TGTGCCAGCTCACCACCGGCAGGCATAGGAGAAAAACTGTTTTTT,CASSPPAGIGEKLFF,NA,TRBJ1-4,TRBV18,NA
TGTGCCAGCAGTCAAAGCACAGATACGCAGTATTTT,CASSQSTDTQYF,NA,TRBJ2-3,TRBV2,NA
TGTGCCACCAGCCTTACTAGCGGGAGGGCTTATAATGAGCAGTTCTTC,CATSLTSGRAYNEQFF,TRBD2,TRBJ2-1,TRBV15,once
TGTGCCAGCAGTTTCGGGGCGAGGGACTATGGCTACACCTTC,CASSFGARDYGYTF,NA,TRBJ1-2,TRBV27,NA
TGTGCCAGCAGCTTTTCCGAGGCAGGGGCTGGTGAGCAGTTCTTC,CASSFSEAGAGEQFF,NA,TRBJ2-1,TRBV7-9,NA
TGTGCCAGCAGTGAAGCGTGGGGTAGCGGGAGGGGGAATGAGCAGTTCTTC,CASSEAWGSGRGNEQFF,TRBD2,TRBJ2-1,TRBV2,NA
TGTGCCAGCAGCCAGGGCATTGGGGCCAACGTCCTGACTTTC,CASSQGIGANVLTF,NA,TRBJ2-6,TRBV3-1/TRBV3-2,NA
TGTGCCACCCGTCTTAGTTCGTCCTACGAGCAGTACTTC,CATRLSSSYEQYF,NA,TRBJ2-7,TRBV28,few
TGTGCCAGCAGCGACCGACAGGGAGCCAAGGGCTACACCTTC,CASSDRQGAKGYTF,TRBD1,TRBJ1-2,TRBV2,NA
TGTGCCAGCAGCTCCGAGACCGCCTATGGCGGCTACACCTTC,CASSSETAYGGYTF,NA,TRBJ1-2,TRBV5-4,NA